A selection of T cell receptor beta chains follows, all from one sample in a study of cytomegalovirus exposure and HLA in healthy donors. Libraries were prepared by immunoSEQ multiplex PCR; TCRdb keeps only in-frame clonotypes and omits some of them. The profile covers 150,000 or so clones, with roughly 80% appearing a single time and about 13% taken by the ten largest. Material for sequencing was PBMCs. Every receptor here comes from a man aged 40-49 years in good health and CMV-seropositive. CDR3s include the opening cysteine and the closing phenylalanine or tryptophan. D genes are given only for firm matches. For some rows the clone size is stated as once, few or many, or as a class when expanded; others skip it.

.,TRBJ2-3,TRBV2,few,CASSLPATDTQYF,TGTGCCAGTTCACTACCAGCCACAGATACGCAGTATTTT
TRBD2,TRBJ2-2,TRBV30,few,CAWTGTSGRASLYTGELFF,TGTGCCTGGACCGGGACTAGCGGGAGGGCCTCCCTTTACACCGGGGAGCTGTTTTTT
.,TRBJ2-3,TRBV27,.,CASSLSGTDTQYF,TGTGCCAGCAGTTTGTCCGGCACAGATACGCAGTATTTT
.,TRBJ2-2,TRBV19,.,CASSMVAALTGELFF,TGTGCCAGTAGTATGGTGGCAGCGCTCACCGGGGAGCTGTTTTTT
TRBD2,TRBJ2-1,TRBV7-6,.,CASSRLAGNNEQFF,TGTGCCAGCAGCCGACTAGCGGGAAACAATGAGCAGTTCTTC
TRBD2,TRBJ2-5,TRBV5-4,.,CATQAGSETQYF,TGTGCCACCCAAGCGGGATCAGAGACCCAGTACTTC
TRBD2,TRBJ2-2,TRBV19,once,CASSSGRANGELFF,TGTGCCAGTAGTAGCGGGAGGGCCAACGGGGAGCTGTTTTTT
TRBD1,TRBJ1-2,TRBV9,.,CASSVGGTGEGSGYTF,TGTGCCAGCAGCGTAGGAGGGACAGGGGAAGGTAGTGGCTACACCTTC
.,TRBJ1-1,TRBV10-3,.,CAISEEGLNTEAFF,TGTGCCATCAGTGAGGAGGGCTTGAACACTGAAGCTTTCTTT
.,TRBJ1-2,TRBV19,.,CASSISTANYGYTF,TGTGCCAGTAGTATTTCGACAGCCAACTATGGCTACACCTTC
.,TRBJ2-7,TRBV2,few,CASSPDYFYEQYF,TGTGCCAGCAGTCCCGACTACTTCTACGAGCAGTACTTC
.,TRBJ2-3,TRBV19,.,CASTWTRTSTDTQYF,TGTGCCAGTACCTGGACGAGGACTAGCACAGATACGCAGTATTTT
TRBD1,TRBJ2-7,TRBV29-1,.,CSARDREYEQYF,TGCAGCGCCCGGGACAGGGAATACGAGCAGTACTTC
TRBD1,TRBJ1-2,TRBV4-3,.,CASSQPGGPYGYTF,TGCGCCAGCAGCCAACCAGGGGGTCCCTATGGCTACACCTTC
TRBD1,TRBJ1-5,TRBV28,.,CASTRTGPRNQPQHF,TGTGCCAGCACCCGGACAGGGCCTCGCAATCAGCCCCAGCATTTT
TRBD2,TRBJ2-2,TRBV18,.,CASSLKAGGPNTELFF,TGTGCCAGCTCTCTAAAAGCGGGAGGGCCTAATACCGAGCTGTTTTTT
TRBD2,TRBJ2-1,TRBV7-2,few,CASSPGLAGGNEQFF,TGTGCCAGCAGCCCGGGACTAGCGGGAGGCAATGAGCAGTTCTTC
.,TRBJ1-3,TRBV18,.,CASSPLGANPSGNTIYF,TGTGCCAGCTCACCGCTAGGGGCGAATCCCTCTGGAAACACCATATATTTT
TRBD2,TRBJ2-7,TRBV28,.,CASRLAGGAYEQYF,TGTGCCAGCAGACTAGCGGGAGGCGCCTACGAGCAGTACTTC
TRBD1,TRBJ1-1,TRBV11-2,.,CASSFFSVGDRRTEAFF,TGTGCCAGCAGCTTTTTCTCCGTGGGGGACAGGAGGACTGAAGCTTTCTTT
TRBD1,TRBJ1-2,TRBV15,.,CATSTIPGQIYGYTF,TGTGCCACCAGCACAATCCCGGGACAGATCTATGGCTACACCTTC
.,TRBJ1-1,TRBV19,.,CASSYPGLSTEAFF,TGTGCCAGTAGTTACCCAGGGCTGAGCACTGAAGCTTTCTTT
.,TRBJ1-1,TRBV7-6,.,CASGGGRTEAFF,TGTGCCAGCGGAGGAGGGAGGACTGAAGCTTTCTTT
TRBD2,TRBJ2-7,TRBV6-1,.,CASNPSGSSYEQYF,TGTGCCAGCAACCCTAGCGGGAGCTCCTACGAGCAGTACTTC
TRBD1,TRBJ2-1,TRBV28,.,CASALGGRRDEQFF,TGTGCCAGCGCCCTAGGGGGCCGCCGGGATGAGCAGTTCTTC
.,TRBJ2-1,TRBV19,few,CASSIVSGTNEQFF,TGTGCCAGTAGTATAGTAAGCGGTACCAATGAGCAGTTCTTC
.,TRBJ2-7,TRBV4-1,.,CASSQGTEGFYEQYF,TGCGCCAGCAGCCAAGGGACGGAGGGGTTCTACGAGCAGTACTTC
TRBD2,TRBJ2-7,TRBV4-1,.,CASSQERTSGRQQYF,TGCGCCAGCAGCCAAGAACGTACTAGCGGGAGGCAGCAGTACTTC
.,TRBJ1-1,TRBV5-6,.,CASSLFDRLNTEAFF,TGTGCCAGCAGCTTGTTCGACAGGTTGAACACTGAAGCTTTCTTT
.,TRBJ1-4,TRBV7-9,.,CSSSFTSFRVTSGKLFF,TGTTCCAGCAGCTTTACGTCTTTCCGGGTAACCTCCGGAAAACTGTTTTTT
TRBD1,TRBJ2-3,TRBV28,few,CASSYHYRGEDTDTQYF,TGTGCCAGCAGCTACCATTACAGGGGAGAGGACACAGATACGCAGTATTTT
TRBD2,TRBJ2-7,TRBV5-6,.,CASSSTWTSGTSYEQYF,TGTGCCAGCAGCTCAACTTGGACTAGCGGGACATCCTACGAGCAGTACTTC
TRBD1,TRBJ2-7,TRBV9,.,CASSSQGQGMGEQYF,TGTGCCAGCAGCTCCCAGGGACAGGGGATGGGCGAGCAGTACTTC
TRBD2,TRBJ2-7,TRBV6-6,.,CASRPALAGVYGQYF,TGTGCCAGCAGACCTGCTCTAGCGGGAGTTTACGGGCAGTACTTC
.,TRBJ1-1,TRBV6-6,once,CASSYRGDRTEAFF,TGTGCCAGCAGTTACCGGGGGGATCGCACTGAAGCTTTCTTT
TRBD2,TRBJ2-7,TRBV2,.,CASSRDYGTYEQYF,TGTGCCAGCAGTAGGGACTACGGCACCTACGAGCAGTACTTC
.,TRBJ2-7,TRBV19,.,CASSGLGDSEQYF,TGTGCCAGTAGTGGCCTTGGAGACAGCGAGCAGTACTTC
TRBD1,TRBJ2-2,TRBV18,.,CASSPSGTGGTGELFF,TGTGCCAGCTCACCATCCGGGACAGGGGGAACCGGGGAGCTGTTTTTT
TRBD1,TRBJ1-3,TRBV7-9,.,CASSRSRGRGNTIYF,TGTGCCAGCAGCCGGTCCAGGGGGCGCGGAAACACCATATATTTT
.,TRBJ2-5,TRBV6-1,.,CASSFGSWEETQYF,TGTGCCAGCAGCTTCGGGAGTTGGGAAGAGACCCAGTACTTC
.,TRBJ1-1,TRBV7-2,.,CATRKSPEAFF,TGTGCCACGAGGAAGTCCCCTGAAGCTTTCTTT
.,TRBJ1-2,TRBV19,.,CASSIVRGAGYGYTF,TGTGCCAGTAGTATCGTCAGGGGCGCCGGCTATGGCTACACCTTC
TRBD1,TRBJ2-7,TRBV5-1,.,CASSLQGQGTSEQYF,TGCGCCAGCAGCTTGCAGGGACAGGGGACTTCCGAGCAGTACTTC
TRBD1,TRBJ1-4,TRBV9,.,CASSVEDRASGEKLFF,TGTGCCAGCAGCGTAGAAGACAGGGCGTCTGGAGAAAAACTGTTTTTT
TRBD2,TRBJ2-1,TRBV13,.,CASSLKGGIAGWTSYNEQFF,TGTGCCAGCAGCTTAAAAGGGGGAATAGCGGGATGGACCTCCTACAATGAGCAGTTCTTC
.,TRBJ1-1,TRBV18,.,CASSPTRDQSTEAFF,TGTGCCAGCTCACCGACGCGGGACCAGAGCACTGAAGCTTTCTTT